The 18 T cell receptor beta chains below were found in one sample sequenced in a study of control samples from healthy donors and cancer patients. Some clones are missing from TCRdb's copy, which holds only in-frame ones; the method was immunoSEQ multiplex PCR. The data hold 65,000 to 95,000 clones, with around 87% observed a single time. Sequenced input: blood. The receptor source for this set is a man aged 45-65 years in good health.

The rearrangement joins TRBV24-1 to TRBJ1-5, with 8 bases aligning to TRBD1. The V segment lost 3 bases and the J segment 9 bases; nucleotides outside the gene matches: 6. Germline lookup yields CDR1 KGHDR and CDR2 SFDVKD. The CDR3 is 14 amino acids. The CDR3 protein is CATSDRQGWGPQHF. CDR3 sequence (DNA): TGTGCCACCAGTGATAGACAGGGGTGGGGGCCCCAGCATTTT.

The chain uses TRBV11-3 and TRBJ2-1, with 7 bases matching TRBD2. The germline V gene encodes CDR1 SGHNT and CDR2 YENEEA. There are 16 residues in the CDR3. V dropped 5 bases and J dropped 7; count of bases not matched to a gene: 14. The CDR3 region has the DNA TGTGCCAGCAGCCCGGGACTATCTCCAAAGGCTAATGAGCAGTTCTTC. Encoded protein: CASSPGLSPKANEQFF.

The gene calls are TRBV28 and TRBJ1-5, with D perhaps TRBD1 (5 bases). This CDR3 is built from 15 residues. In germline, CDR1 is MDHEN, CDR2 SYDVKM. Trimming took off 2 bases at V and 3 bases at J, with 11 bases between the two ends. CDR3 residues: CASSLRQGNNQPQHF. CDR3 DNA sequence: TGTGCCAGCAGTTTAAGGCAGGGCAACAATCAGCCCCAGCATTTT.

This sequence joins TRBV11-2 and TRBJ1-6; weak D call: TRBD1 (5 bases). The length of the CDR3 is 15 residues. CDR1 SGHAT and CDR2 FQNNGV come from the germline V gene. The V gene lost 10 bases and the J gene lost 6 bases, with 19 bases spanning the gap. The CDR3 sequence is CATASGGWGNSPLHF. The CDR3 DNA reads TGTGCCACCGCGTCGGGGGGTTGGGGTAATTCACCCCTCCACTTT.

This rearrangement joins TRBV19 to TRBJ2-7; the match to TRBD1 covers 7 bases. There are 15 residues in the CDR3. Germline loops: CDR1 LNHDA, CDR2 SQIVND (reference sequence). V lost 3 bases and J lost 1; bases outside the gene matches: 6. The CDR3 loop reads CASSMGSGGSYEQYV. CDR3 coding DNA: TGTGCCAGTAGTATGGGGTCAGGGGGTTCCTACGAGCAGTACGTC.

For this clone: The same CDR3 is also encoded by other DNA sequences in this sample. This rearrangement joins TRBV30 to TRBJ1-5; D unresolved. Per the germline V gene, CDR1 is GTSNPN and CDR2 is SVGIG (reference sequence). The CDR3 is made up of 13 amino acids. The V end was cut by 0 bases, the J end by 4 bases, with 7 bases between. CDR3 region: CAWSVKGNQPQHF. CDR3 nucleotides: TGTGCCTGGAGTGTAAAAGGGAATCAGCCCCAGCATTTT.

This chain links TRBV5-4 with TRBJ2-7; TRBD1 matches at 10 bases. In germline, CDR1 is SGHNT, CDR2 YYREEE (reference sequence). The junction had 1 base not matched to a gene; V was cut back by 0 bases and J by 1 base. This CDR3 spans 15 amino acids. CDR3 amino acids: CASSLAGQGSYEQYF. CDR3 sequence (DNA): TGTGCCAGCAGCTTGGCGGGACAGGGGTCCTACGAGCAGTACTTC.

V is TRBV20-1 and J is TRBJ2-3; D is ambiguous. The CDR3 is made up of 14 amino acids. The germline CDR1 and CDR2 sequences are DFQATT and SNEGSKA (reference sequence). V was cut by 3 bases and J by 4 bases, with 14 bases left in between. The DNA for the CDR3 is TGCAGTGCTAGTCGGGTTAGTGGGGCAGATACGCAGTATTTT. Residues: CSASRVSGADTQYF.

The chain couples TRBV5-4 to TRBJ2-7; TRBD2 agrees at 13 bases. Per germline, CDR1 SGHNT and CDR2 YYREEE (reference sequence). Trimming took 4 bases from V and 4 from J; bases not matched to a gene: 5. CDR3 length: 15 amino acids. CDR3 sequence (DNA): TGTGCCAGCAGCCGAGGGACTAGCGGGATGTACGAGCAGTACTTC. Protein: CASSRGTSGMYEQYF.

The chain employs TRBV2 and TRBJ1-5; D call uncertain. Deletions cut 8 bases from V and 3 bases from J, with 8 bases between. The CDR3 has 12 amino acids. Per germline, CDR1 SNHLY and CDR2 FYNNEI. CDR3 DNA: TGTGCCAGCGCAGGCGACAATCAGCCCCAGCATTTT. Protein product: CASAGDNQPQHF.

This clone was observed once. The rearrangement links TRBV19 to TRBJ1-1; D not certain. Germline V lookup: CDR1 LNHDA, CDR2 SQIVND (reference sequence). Between the trimmed V and J ends, which lost 7 bases and 3 bases, there was a span of 12 bases. The CDR3 totals 13 residues. This CDR3 reads CASIREGYTEAFF. CDR3 nucleotides: TGTGCCAGTATCCGAGAGGGTTACACTGAAGCTTTCTTT. Combining the CDR3 with reference TRBV19 and TRBJ1-1 gives the whole variable domain DGGITQSPKYLFRKEGQNVTLSCEQNLNHDAMYWYRQDPGQGLRLIYYSQIVNDFQKGDIAEGYSVSREKKESFPLTVTSAQKNPTAFYLCASIREGYTEAFFGQGTRLTVV.

V gene TRBV21-1 combines with J gene TRBJ2-1; TRBD1, the table's D call, was not compared with the DNA. TRBV21-1 is classified as a pseudogene. This CDR3 has 14 amino acids. In nucleotides, the CDR3 is TGTGCCAGCAGCAAAGAAGGGGTCCACAATGAGCAGTTCTTC. Protein: CASSKEGVHNEQFF.

V usage is TRBV24-1 and J usage is TRBJ1-5; TRBD1 matches 9 bases. In germline, CDR1 is KGHDR, CDR2 SFDVKD. This CDR3 is 15 amino acids long. Losses at the gene ends were 5 bases for V and 6 bases for J; bases not matched to a gene: 7. CDR3 loop: CATSGGQGWGQPQHF. CDR3 DNA sequence: TGTGCCACCAGTGGGGGACAGGGATGGGGTCAGCCCCAGCATTTT.

This clone was detected only once. J is TRBJ1-3 and V is TRBV5-1, with 8 positions matching TRBD1. From germline, CDR1 is SGHRS and CDR2 YFSETQ. The junction had 2 bases not matched to a gene; V was cut back by 3 bases and J by 3 bases. The CDR3 contains 14 residues. The CDR3 sequence: CASSSDRGGNTIYF. CDR3 in DNA: TGCGCCAGCAGCTCAGACAGGGGTGGAAACACCATATATTTT. The whole variable domain, remainder taken from reference TRBV5-1 and TRBJ1-3, is KAGVTQTPRYLIKTRGQQVTLSCSPISGHRSVSWYQQTPGQGLQFLFEYFSETQRNKGNFPGRFSGRQFSNSRSEMNVSTLELGDSALYLCASSSDRGGNTIYFGEGSWLTVV.

The V call is TRBV4-3, the J call TRBJ2-3; TRBD2 matches 12 bases. Germline CDR1 LGHNA, CDR2 YSLEER. With V trimmed by 0 bases and J by 5 bases, 6 bases remained unmatched. The CDR3 extends over 17 amino acids. CDR3: CASSQDPSGGAKDTQYF. The CDR3 region has the DNA TGCGCCAGCAGCCAAGATCCTAGCGGGGGGGCCAAAGATACGCAGTATTTT.

Note on this clone: No DNA is shown, since the ends of the CDR3 on it are uncertain; the CDR3 is the one TCRdb lists. The genes are TRBV7-2 and TRBJ2-7. A total of 15 residues make up the CDR3, ends included. Germline V gives CDR1 SGHTA, CDR2 FQGNSA. The CDR3 spells CASSFGPGSIYEQYF.

This clone turned up a few times. The chain is built from TRBV5-1 and TRBJ1-2, with a weak D call TRBD1 (6 bases). Trimming cost V 0 bases and J 4 bases, with 10 bases left between them. CDR1 and CDR2 (germline): SGHRS, YFSETQ. The CDR3 contains 14 residues. The CDR3 DNA reads TGCGCCAGCAGCTTGGACGGACAGCCCTATGGCTACACCTTC. Amino acid sequence: CASSLDGQPYGYTF. The full variable domain, rest sourced from reference TRBV5-1 and TRBJ1-2, is KAGVTQTPRYLIKTRGQQVTLSCSPISGHRSVSWYQQTPGQGLQFLFEYFSETQRNKGNFPGRFSGRQFSNSRSEMNVSTLELGDSALYLCASSLDGQPYGYTFGSGTRLTVV.

V is TRBV30 and J is TRBJ1-2; no firm D call. The ends were cut back, 0 bases at V and 10 bases at J, with 15 bases in the middle. Per germline, CDR1 GTSNPN and CDR2 SVGIG (reference sequence). The CDR3 sequence is 13 residues long. Here the CDR3 reads CAWSVEVRRDYTF. In DNA form, the CDR3 reads TGTGCCTGGAGTGTGGAGGTTAGGAGGGACTACACCTTC.